The 11 T cell receptor beta chains listed next were all sequenced from one sample in a study of spatial heterogeneity in lung cancer. TCRdb reprocessed the 5' RACE reads via MiXCR and lists one record per CDR3 protein. The sample holds approximately 39,000 distinct CDR3 sequences; approximately 7.2% are singletons and the top ten take 29%. The time point was: sample taken at primary tumor resection. The starting material was PBMCs, obtained at surgery. These receptors were taken from a female donor with early-stage non-small cell lung cancer.

This clonotype was seen at least ten times. This chain joins TRBV5-1 and TRBJ1-1, with unresolved D. Germline V gives CDR1 SGHRS, CDR2 YFSETQ. This CDR3 is 15 amino acids long. Trimming shortened V by 0 bases and J by 5 bases, and 14 bases separated the two germline ends. The CDR3: CASSLAKGRGTEAFF. The CDR3 coding sequence is TGCGCCAGCAGCTTGGCCAAAGGGCGTGGGACTGAAGCTTTCTTT.

This clonotype appeared many times. V gene TRBV18 combines with J gene TRBJ2-5; a possible D gene is TRBD1 (5 bases). CDR3 length: 15 residues. V lost 3 bases, J lost 5 bases, and 16 bases lay in between. Germline V gene lookup returns CDR1 KGHSH and CDR2 LQKENI. CDR3 nucleotides: TGTGCCAGCTCACCTCCCGGACAACTGAAGGAGACCCAGTACTTC. It yields the protein CASSPPGQLKETQYF. The full variable domain, completed using reference TRBV18 and TRBJ2-5, is NAGVMQNPRHLVRRRGQEARLRCSPMKGHSHVYWYRQLPEEGLKFMVYLQKENIIDESGMPKERFSAEFPKEGPSILRIQQVVRGDSAAYFCASSPPGQLKETQYFGPGTRLLVL.

This clonotype has a count of ten or more. The chain uses TRBV7-2 and TRBJ1-5; D gene uncertain. The CDR3 extends over 13 amino acids. The V gene's germline CDR1 is SGHTA and CDR2 FQGNSA. V lost 5 bases and J lost 7, with 12 bases in between. CDR3 protein: CASSPASGQPQHF. The CDR3 coding sequence is TGTGCCAGCAGCCCAGCGAGCGGGCAGCCCCAGCATTTT.

In this sample, this clonotype turned up many times. V is TRBV7-9 and J is TRBJ2-5; D is ambiguous. Germline-derived CDR1 and CDR2 are SEHNR and FQNEAQ (reference sequence). Deletions cut 5 bases from V and 6 bases from J, with 10 bases between. This CDR3 is 12 amino acids long. Written as DNA, the CDR3 is TGTGCCAGCAGCCAGAGCCCGCAGACCCAGTACTTC. This encodes CASSQSPQTQYF. The full variable domain, completed using reference TRBV7-9 and TRBJ2-5, is DTGVSQNPRHKITKRGQNVTFRCDPISEHNRLYWYRQTLGQGPEFLTYFQNEAQLEKSRLLSDRFSAERPKGSFSTLEIQRTEQGDSAMYLCASSQSPQTQYFGPGTRLLVL.

This clonotype was recorded at least ten times. The rearrangement links TRBV6-1 to TRBJ1-5, with TRBD1 as a possible D gene (5 bases). Between the trimmed V and J ends, which lost 4 bases and 0 bases, there was a span of 10 bases. The CDR3 consists of 15 residues. Germline V CDR1 and CDR2: MNHNS, SASEGT. The CDR3 here is CASSVVQASNQPQHF. The CDR3 DNA follows: TGTGCCAGCAGTGTAGTACAGGCTAGCAATCAGCCCCAGCATTTT.

The chain carries TRBV30 and TRBJ1-1; possibly TRBD1 for D (6 bases). V was cut by 0 bases and J by 4 bases, with 9 bases left in between. The germline V gene has CDR1 GTSNPN and CDR2 SVGIG (reference sequence). The CDR3 contains 13 residues. The CDR3 here is CAWSVGGGTEAFF. DNA for the CDR3: TGTGCCTGGAGTGTCGGAGGGGGCACTGAAGCTTTCTTT.

In this sample, this clonotype turned up a few times. The chain combines TRBV7-9 with TRBJ2-2; D not resolved. The CDR3 runs to 16 residues. CDR1 is SEHNR, CDR2 FQNEAQ, per germline (reference sequence). Trimming removed 7 bases from V and 1 base from J, with 16 bases in between. Here the CDR3 DNA reads TGTGCCAGCACCACCTCGGAGACCCAGAACACCGGGGAGCTGTTTTTT. This gives the protein CASTTSETQNTGELFF. Combining the CDR3 with reference TRBV7-9 and TRBJ2-2 gives the whole variable domain DTGVSQNPRHKITKRGQNVTFRCDPISEHNRLYWYRQTLGQGPEFLTYFQNEAQLEKSRLLSDRFSAERPKGSFSTLEIQRTEQGDSAMYLCASTTSETQNTGELFFGEGSRLTVL.

The chain recombines TRBV11-2 with TRBJ2-7; tentatively, D is TRBD2 (5 bases). This CDR3 comprises 14 residues. CDR1 and CDR2 from the germline V gene are SGHAT and FQNNGV. The V end lost 2 bases, the J end lost 0 bases, and 8 bases lay between the germline ends. CDR3 DNA sequence: TGTGCCAGCAGCTTACGGGGTCTCTCCTACGAGCAGTACTTC. Translated: CASSLRGLSYEQYF.

V is TRBV7-9 and J is TRBJ1-2; D is possibly TRBD1 (5 bases). The germline V and J ends were trimmed by 5 bases and 8 bases, with 12 bases remaining between them. The germline V gene encodes CDR1 SEHNR and CDR2 FQNEAQ (reference sequence). The CDR3 runs 12 residues. The CDR3 nucleotides read TGTGCCAGCAGCCCTCACAAGGGGGGCTACACCTTC. It codes for CASSPHKGGYTF.

This clonotype was picked up a small number of times. The genes are TRBV6-1 and TRBJ1-5, with D tentatively TRBD1 (5 bases). Looked up from germline, CDR1 is MNHNS and CDR2 is SASEGT. This CDR3 is 15 amino acids long. The V end was cut by 2 bases, the J end by 3 bases, with 11 bases between. DNA for the CDR3: TGTGCCAGCAGTGAACAGGGTTTCAACAATCAGCCCCAGCATTTT. Protein sequence: CASSEQGFNNQPQHF.

This clonotype was detected ten times or more. The gene calls are TRBV6-2 or TRBV6-3 and TRBJ2-5, with D tentatively TRBD2 (5 bases). V lost 6 bases, J lost 1 base, and 15 bases lay in between. Germline V CDR1 and CDR2: MNHEY, SVGEGT. This CDR3 contains 15 residues. DNA of the CDR3: TGTGCCAGCAGCCGCGTCGGGGAGCGCCAAGAGACCCAGTACTTC. The encoded protein is CASSRVGERQETQYF.